This is a list of T cell receptor beta chains from one sample in a study of blood T cell repertoires in COVID-19. Some clones are missing from TCRdb's copy, which holds only in-frame ones; the method was immunoSEQ multiplex PCR. The repertoire holds 65,000 or so clones, with roughly 77% as singletons. Sequenced sample: peripheral blood. These receptors were collected from a woman in her 70s with acute or convalescent COVID-19. Both conserved end residues are part of each CDR3. A D gene is named only where the DNA matches it firmly. Some rows mark clone size as missing; the rest say once, few, many or name a class of expanded clone.

J gene: TRBJ1-2
D gene: NA
clone size: NA
V gene: TRBV11-2
CDR3 protein: CASSLYGGSNYGYTF
CDR3 DNA: TGTGCCAGCAGCTTATACGGGGGATCTAACTATGGCTACACCTTC

J gene: TRBJ2-3
D gene: NA
clone size: NA
V gene: TRBV18
CDR3 protein: CASALSGSTDTQYF
CDR3 DNA: TGTGCCAGTGCATTGAGCGGTAGCACAGATACGCAGTATTTT

J gene: TRBJ2-6
D gene: NA
clone size: NA
V gene: TRBV6-5
CDR3 protein: CASTPSYSGANVLTF
CDR3 DNA: TGTGCCAGCACTCCGTCCTACTCTGGGGCCAACGTCCTGACTTTC

J gene: TRBJ2-1
D gene: TRBD1
clone size: NA
V gene: TRBV11-2
CDR3 protein: CASSSGTGDYNEQFF
CDR3 DNA: TGTGCCAGCAGCTCCGGGACAGGAGACTACAATGAGCAGTTCTTC

J gene: TRBJ2-3
D gene: NA
clone size: NA
V gene: TRBV12-3/TRBV12-4
CDR3 protein: CASSPQGTDTQYF
CDR3 DNA: TGTGCCAGCAGCCCCCAGGGCACAGATACGCAGTATTTT

J gene: TRBJ2-5
D gene: TRBD1
clone size: NA
V gene: TRBV3-1/TRBV3-2
CDR3 protein: CASSQPGQGRETQYF
CDR3 DNA: TGTGCCAGCAGCCAACCTGGACAGGGCCGAGAGACCCAGTACTTC

J gene: TRBJ1-5
D gene: NA
clone size: once
V gene: TRBV7-3
CDR3 protein: CASSLNGGDQPQHF
CDR3 DNA: TGTGCCAGCAGCTTAAATGGGGGGGATCAGCCCCAGCATTTT

J gene: TRBJ1-2
D gene: NA
clone size: once
V gene: TRBV4-1
CDR3 protein: CASSQNNGYTF
CDR3 DNA: TGCGCCAGCAGCCAGAACAATGGCTACACCTTC

J gene: TRBJ2-1
D gene: NA
clone size: NA
V gene: TRBV7-9
CDR3 protein: CASSYQGSYNEQFF
CDR3 DNA: TGTGCCAGCAGCTACCAGGGGTCCTACAATGAGCAGTTCTTC

J gene: TRBJ2-6
D gene: NA
clone size: once
V gene: TRBV19
CDR3 protein: CASSYSGANVLTF
CDR3 DNA: TGTGCCAGTAGCTACTCTGGGGCCAACGTCCTGACTTTC

J gene: TRBJ2-5
D gene: NA
clone size: NA
V gene: TRBV11-2
CDR3 protein: CASSLAAGIKETQYF
CDR3 DNA: TGTGCCAGCAGCTTAGCGGCGGGTATAAAAGAGACCCAGTACTTC

J gene: TRBJ2-3
D gene: NA
clone size: NA
V gene: TRBV7-9
CDR3 protein: CASSLGGVGDTQYF
CDR3 DNA: TGTGCCAGCAGCTTAGGGGGAGTGGGAGATACGCAGTATTTT

J gene: TRBJ2-5
D gene: TRBD2
clone size: NA
V gene: TRBV19
CDR3 protein: CASNGGAQETQYF
CDR3 DNA: TGTGCCAGTAACGGGGGGGCTCAAGAGACCCAGTACTTC

J gene: TRBJ2-7
D gene: NA
clone size: NA
V gene: TRBV11-2
CDR3 protein: CASSRPSGDEQYF
CDR3 DNA: TGTGCCAGCAGCCGTCCCTCGGGGGACGAGCAGTACTTC

J gene: TRBJ2-3
D gene: NA
clone size: NA
V gene: TRBV10-3
CDR3 protein: CAISPRDTSTFGTDTQYF
CDR3 DNA: TGTGCCATCAGTCCCCGGGACACCTCGACATTCGGGACAGATACGCAGTATTTT

J gene: TRBJ1-4
D gene: TRBD1
clone size: NA
V gene: TRBV5-1
CDR3 protein: CASSFDRATNEKLFF
CDR3 DNA: TGCGCCAGCAGCTTCGACAGGGCAACTAATGAAAAACTGTTTTTT

J gene: TRBJ2-2
D gene: NA
clone size: NA
V gene: TRBV7-8
CDR3 protein: CASSLGLAGMWGELFF
CDR3 DNA: TGTGCCAGCAGCTTAGGCCTAGCCGGGATGTGGGGGGAGCTGTTTTTT

J gene: TRBJ2-2
D gene: TRBD1
clone size: NA
V gene: TRBV30
CDR3 protein: CAWTLPGTGDTGELFF
CDR3 DNA: TGTGCCTGGACCCTCCCCGGGACAGGGGACACCGGGGAGCTGTTTTTT

J gene: TRBJ2-7
D gene: TRBD2
clone size: NA
V gene: TRBV5-4
CDR3 protein: CASSYSSGSTPYEQYF
CDR3 DNA: TGTGCCAGCAGCTATTCTAGCGGGAGTACCCCCTACGAGCAGTACTTC

J gene: TRBJ1-3
D gene: TRBD1
clone size: NA
V gene: TRBV23-1
CDR3 protein: CASSQSTPDRSYSGNTIYF
CDR3 DNA: TGCGCCAGCAGTCAATCCACTCCGGACAGGTCCTACTCTGGAAACACCATATATTTT

J gene: TRBJ1-1
D gene: NA
clone size: NA
V gene: TRBV6-2/TRBV6-3
CDR3 protein: CASSAFGGGGEAFF
CDR3 DNA: TGTGCCAGCAGTGCCTTCGGGGGGGGAGGTGAAGCTTTCTTT

J gene: TRBJ1-5
D gene: NA
clone size: NA
V gene: TRBV19
CDR3 protein: CASRQGRNQPQHF
CDR3 DNA: TGTGCCAGTAGACAGGGTCGCAATCAGCCCCAGCATTTT

J gene: TRBJ2-1
D gene: TRBD1
clone size: NA
V gene: TRBV19
CDR3 protein: CASSEGQDYNEQFF
CDR3 DNA: TGTGCCAGTAGTGAGGGACAGGACTACAATGAGCAGTTCTTC